This T cell receptor (beta chain) was observed in a study of glioma-infiltrating T cells after dendritic cell vaccination. The overall study: Dendritic cell vaccine was injected intradermally three times, biweekly. General study points: The cohort had few patients with full blood and tumor sets.

The CDR3 sequence is 11 residues long. Germline V gene data show CDR1 as MNHEY and CDR2 as SMNVEV (reference sequence). V lost 2 bases and J lost 13; bases outside the gene matches: 1. For this clone: What it binds is not known.

The immunoSEQ assay amplified TCRB CDR3 from up to 2 ug DNA. Generated by immunoSEQ multiplex PCR, the TCRdb table keeps only in-frame clones and is missing some. The sample carries about 73,000 clones, over 70% recorded once. Isocitrate dehydrogenase mutation was absent in all glioblastoma patients. The source of this sequence is a human donor with glioblastoma. The V gene is TRBV27, the J gene TRBJ2-1, with 8 positions matching TRBD1. Sequencing used blood, obtained before dendritic cell vaccination. The CDR3 region is CASSLQGAQFF. As DNA, the CDR3 is TGTGCCAGCAGTTTACAGGGGGCACAGTTCTTC.